This T cell receptor (beta chain) was identified during a study of blood T cell repertoires in COVID-19. At the level of the study: Nucleic acid was either cDNA or gDNA, and it came from T cells, B-cell-depleted T cells, or PBMCs.

In the original workflow: Counts of nucleated cells, estimated from reference gene primer amplification, were obtained. Sequencing was performed with immunoSEQ multiplex PCR; in TCRdb, only in-frame clones are kept and a portion is missing. V and J calls and clone size follow that table, whereas D and trimming were derived from the DNA. This sample has under 200,000 clones, with around 83% found just once. The CDR3 is 14 residues long. V lost 5 bases and J lost 2, with 13 bases in between. Germline values: CDR1 SGHNT, CDR2 YENEEA. The sequence was obtained from a woman older than 75 in a cohort sampled during active or convalescent COVID-19. The chain is built from TRBV11-3 and TRBJ2-7; weak D call: TRBD1 (6 bases). Source material: peripheral blood. CDR3 protein: CASSRRDTAYEQYF. The CDR3 region has the DNA TGTGCCAGCAGCCGCCGGGACACCGCCTACGAGCAGTACTTC.